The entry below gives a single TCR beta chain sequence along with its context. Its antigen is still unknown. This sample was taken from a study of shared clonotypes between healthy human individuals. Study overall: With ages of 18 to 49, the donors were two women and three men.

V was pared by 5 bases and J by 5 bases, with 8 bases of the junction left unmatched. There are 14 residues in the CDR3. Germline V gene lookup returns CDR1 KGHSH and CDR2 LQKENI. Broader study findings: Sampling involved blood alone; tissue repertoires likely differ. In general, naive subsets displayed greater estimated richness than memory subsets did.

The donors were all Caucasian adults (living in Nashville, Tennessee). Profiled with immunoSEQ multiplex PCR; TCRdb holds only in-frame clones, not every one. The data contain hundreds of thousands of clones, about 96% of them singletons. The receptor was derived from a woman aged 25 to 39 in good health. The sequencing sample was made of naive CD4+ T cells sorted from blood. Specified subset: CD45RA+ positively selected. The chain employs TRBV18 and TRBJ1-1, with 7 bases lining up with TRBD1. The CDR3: CASSKSPGGTEAFF. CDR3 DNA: TGTGCCAGCTCAAAATCTCCAGGGGGGACTGAAGCTTTCTTT.